One T cell receptor beta chain is described in this entry. Its antigen is still unknown. One end of the junction is discordant with germline, which a read error may explain. RNA was extracted from bulk tissue without any cell sorting. More than 3 cm separated this lung sample from the edge of the tumor. This specimen comes from a study of tumor and adjacent non-tumor tissue in lung cancer. Study context: Each sample yielded roughly 4.2 million productive TCRbeta reads on average.

CDR1 SGHAT and CDR2 FQNNGV come from the germline V gene. The CDR3 contains 13 residues. TCRbeta libraries were built with three rounds of nested PCR, modified from ARM-PCR. Using its own MiXCR run on the multiplex PCR reads, TCRdb lists one record per CDR3 protein. Of under 75,000 distinct CDR3 sequences in the sample, about two thirds are singletons; the top ten hold 28%. General study points: Significantly higher TCR diversity was found in tumor than normal lung. In normal lung, the top 100 clones were significantly more dominant than in tumor.

The sequenced sample was distant non-tumor lung tissue. This receptor was obtained from a woman in her fifties or sixties with non-small cell lung cancer. The chain carries TRBV11-2 and TRBJ2-7; D perhaps matches TRBD2 (6 bases). The CDR3 protein is CASSMEVGGEQCF. CDR3 DNA sequence: TGTGCCAGCAGCATGGAGGTGGGAGGCGAGCAGTGCTTC. The variable domain in full, with the rest retrieved from reference TRBV11-2 and TRBJ2-7, is EAGVAQSPRYKIIEKRQSVAFWCNPISGHATLYWYQQILGQGPKLLIQFQNNGVVDDSQLPKDRFSAERLKGVDSTLKIQPAKLEDSAVYLCASSMEVGGEQCFGPGTRLTVT.